The rows below give T cell receptor beta chains drawn from one sample of a study of T-cell memory formation after mild COVID-19. Via MiXCR, TCRdb re-called the 5' RACE reads, giving one row per CDR3 protein. Of approximately 180,000 distinct CDR3 sequences listed, 16% are singletons. The specimen sequenced was PBMCs or a T cell subset sorted from them (not recorded which). These receptors all stem from an adult woman who had mild COVID-19 (a few samples of this study predate the infection). Cell type and time point are not known. The CDR3 runs from the conserved cysteine through the conserved F or W. The D gene is left open where the match is weak. Rows may omit the clone size; those that give it use once, few, many or a size class.

abundance	v_gene	d_gene	j_gene	CDR3nt	CDR3aa
.	TRBV5-6	.	TRBJ2-7	TGTGCCAGCAGCTTCCGGACTGGGCCTGCCTACGAGCAGTACTTC	CASSFRTGPAYEQYF
few	TRBV6-5	.	TRBJ2-1	TGTGCCAGCAGGAGGGGGTTGTCTAGTCATGAGCAGTTCTTC	CASRRGLSSHEQFF
.	TRBV24-1	TRBD2	TRBJ2-1	TGTGCCACCAGTGATTTGCAGGCTAGCGGGTACAATGAGCAGTTCTTC	CATSDLQASGYNEQFF
few	TRBV5-5	TRBD1	TRBJ2-2	TGTGCCAGCAGCTTGAAGGGACAGGGCAACACCGGGGAGCTGTTTTTT	CASSLKGQGNTGELFF
.	TRBV5-1	.	TRBJ2-2	TGCGCCAGCAGCTTACAGGACTCCGGGGAGCTGTTTTTT	CASSLQDSGELFF
.	TRBV7-2	.	TRBJ1-2	TGTGCCAGCAGCCCTCCCCCGGGACGGAACTATGGCTACACCTTC	CASSPPPGRNYGYTF
many	TRBV10-3	.	TRBJ2-5	TGTGCCATCAGAGGGAGTGGGGAGACCCAGTACTTC	CAIRGSGETQYF
.	TRBV7-2	.	TRBJ2-1	TGTGCCAGCAGCAGCGGGCGGGCGTACAATGAGCAGTTCTTC	CASSSGRAYNEQFF
.	TRBV5-1	.	TRBJ1-1	TGCGCCAGCAGCTTGCAAGCGCCAGGGTACACTGAAGCTTTCTTT	CASSLQAPGYTEAFF
.	TRBV6-6	TRBD1	TRBJ1-2	TGTGCCAGCAGCCCCGGGGGGACAGGATTCTATGGCTACACCTTC	CASSPGGTGFYGYTF
few	TRBV7-3	TRBD2	TRBJ2-1	TGTGCCAGCAGGGTAGCGGGGGGAGAGCAGTTCTTC	CASRVAGGEQFF